This paragraph covers one TCR beta chain sequence. Antigen: not known. The ends were cut back, 7 bases at V and 8 bases at J, with 12 bases in the middle. Looked up from germline, CDR1 is MNHEY and CDR2 is SVGEGT. This CDR3 is 12 amino acids long. This specimen belongs to a study of T cell repertoires in cytomegalovirus infection. Background on the study: Shared public TCR beta signatures pointed to both CMV infection and a matching HLA type.

In TCRdb, the reads were re-called with MiXCR into one record per CDR3 protein. The data hold approximately 470,000 distinct CDR3 sequences, with approximately 40% observed a single time. The V and J genes are TRBV6-2 or TRBV6-3 and TRBJ2-1; D ambiguous. The TCR was taken from a human donor in good health (CMV status not recorded). Some clones in this sample may be carry-over from other donors' samples. The sequenced sample was cultured PBMCs, obtained from culture after CMV antigen stimulation. CDR3 loop: CASTPDLDEQFF. The CDR3 coding sequence is TGTGCCAGCACCCCAGACCTTGATGAGCAGTTCTTC.